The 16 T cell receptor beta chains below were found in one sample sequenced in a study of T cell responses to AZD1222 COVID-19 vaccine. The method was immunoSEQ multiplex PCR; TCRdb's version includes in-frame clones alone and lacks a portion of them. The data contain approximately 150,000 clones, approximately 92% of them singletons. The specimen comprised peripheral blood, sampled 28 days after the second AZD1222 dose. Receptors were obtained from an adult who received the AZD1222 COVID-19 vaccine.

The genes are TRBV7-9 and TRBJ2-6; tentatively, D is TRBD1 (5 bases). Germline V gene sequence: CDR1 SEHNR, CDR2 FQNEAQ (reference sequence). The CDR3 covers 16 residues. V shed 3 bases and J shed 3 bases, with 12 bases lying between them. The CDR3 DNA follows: TGTGCCAGCAGCTTCACAGGCTTAGGTGGGGCCAACGTCCTGACTTTC. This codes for CASSFTGLGGANVLTF.

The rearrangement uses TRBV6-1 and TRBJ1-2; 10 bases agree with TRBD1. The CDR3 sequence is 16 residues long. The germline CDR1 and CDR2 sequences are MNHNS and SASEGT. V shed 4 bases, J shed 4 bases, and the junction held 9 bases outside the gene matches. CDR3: CASSGRTGGASYGYTF. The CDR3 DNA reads TGTGCCAGCAGTGGGCGGACAGGGGGGGCTAGCTATGGCTACACCTTC.

In nucleotides, the CDR3 is TGTGCCAGCAGCACGGGACGGCTTAATGGCTACACCTTC. Translation gives CASSTGRLNGYTF. The rearrangement links TRBV12-3 or TRBV12-4 to TRBJ1-2; D perhaps matches TRBD1 (5 bases). Trimming took off 6 bases at V and 6 bases at J, with 14 bases between the two ends. CDR3 length: 13 residues.

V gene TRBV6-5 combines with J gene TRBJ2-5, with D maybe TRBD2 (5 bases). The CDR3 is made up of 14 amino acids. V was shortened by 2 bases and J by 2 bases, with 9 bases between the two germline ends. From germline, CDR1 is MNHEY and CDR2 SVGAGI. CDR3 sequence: CASSYGSGQETQYF. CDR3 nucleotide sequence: TGTGCCAGCAGTTACGGGTCGGGGCAAGAGACCCAGTACTTC.

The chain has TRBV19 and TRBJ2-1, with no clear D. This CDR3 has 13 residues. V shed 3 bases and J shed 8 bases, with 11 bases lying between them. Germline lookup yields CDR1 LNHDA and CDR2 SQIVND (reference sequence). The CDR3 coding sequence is TGTGCCAGTAGTATCTGGGTAGGAGATGAGCAGTTCTTC. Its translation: CASSIWVGDEQFF.

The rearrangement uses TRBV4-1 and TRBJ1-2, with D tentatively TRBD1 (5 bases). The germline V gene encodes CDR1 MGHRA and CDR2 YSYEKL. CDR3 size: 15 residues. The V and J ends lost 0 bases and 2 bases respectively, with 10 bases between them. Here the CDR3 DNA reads TGCGCCAGCAGCCAAGATCAGGGTTCCAACTATGGCTACACCTTC. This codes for CASSQDQGSNYGYTF.

The CDR3 reads CATSRGTPATNEKLFF. The CDR3 bases are TGTGCCACCAGCAGGGGCACCCCGGCAACTAATGAAAAACTGTTTTTT. The chain uses TRBV15 and TRBJ1-4; D not certain. The CDR3 length is 16 residues. Germline loops: CDR1 LNHNV, CDR2 YYDKDF (reference sequence). V was shortened by 3 bases and J by 0 bases, with 11 bases between the two germline ends.

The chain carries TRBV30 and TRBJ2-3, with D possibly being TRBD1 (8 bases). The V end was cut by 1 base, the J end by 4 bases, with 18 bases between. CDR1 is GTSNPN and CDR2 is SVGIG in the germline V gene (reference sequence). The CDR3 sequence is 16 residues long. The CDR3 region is CAWSGSRTGRADTQYF. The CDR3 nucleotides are TGTGCCTGGAGTGGCTCTCGGACAGGGAGGGCAGATACGCAGTATTTT.

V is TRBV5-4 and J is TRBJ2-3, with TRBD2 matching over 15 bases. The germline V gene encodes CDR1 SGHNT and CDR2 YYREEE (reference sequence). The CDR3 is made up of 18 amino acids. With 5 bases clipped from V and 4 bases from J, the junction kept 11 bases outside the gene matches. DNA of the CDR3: TGTGCCAGCAGAAGGACTAGCGGGGGGGTTGGTGGGGCAGATACGCAGTATTTT. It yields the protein CASRRTSGGVGGADTQYF.

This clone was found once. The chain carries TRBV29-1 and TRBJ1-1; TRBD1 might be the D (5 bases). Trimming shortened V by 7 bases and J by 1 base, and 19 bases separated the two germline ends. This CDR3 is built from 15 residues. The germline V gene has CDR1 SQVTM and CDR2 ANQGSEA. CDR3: CSGGERAGPNTEAFF. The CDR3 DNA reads TGCAGCGGGGGGGAGCGTGCAGGACCGAACACTGAAGCTTTCTTT.

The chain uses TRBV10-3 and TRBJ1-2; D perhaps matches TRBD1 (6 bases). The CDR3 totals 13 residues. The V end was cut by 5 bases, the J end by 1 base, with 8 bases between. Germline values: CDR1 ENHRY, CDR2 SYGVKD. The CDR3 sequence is CAISRTDNYGYTF. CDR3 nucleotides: TGTGCCATCAGTAGGACAGATAACTATGGCTACACCTTC.

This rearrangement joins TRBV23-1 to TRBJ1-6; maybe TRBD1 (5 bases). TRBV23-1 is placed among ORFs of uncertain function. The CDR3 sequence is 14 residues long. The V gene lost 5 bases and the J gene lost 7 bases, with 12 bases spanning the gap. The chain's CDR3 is CASSTGTENSPLHF. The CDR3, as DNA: TGCGCCAGCAGTACCGGGACTGAAAATTCACCCCTCCACTTT.

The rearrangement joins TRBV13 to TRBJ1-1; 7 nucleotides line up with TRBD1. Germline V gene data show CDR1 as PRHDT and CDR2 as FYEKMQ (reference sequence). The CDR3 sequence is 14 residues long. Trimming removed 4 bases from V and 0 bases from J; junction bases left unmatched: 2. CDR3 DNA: TGTGCCAGCAGCTCGGGACAGTTGAACACTGAAGCTTTCTTT. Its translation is CASSSGQLNTEAFF. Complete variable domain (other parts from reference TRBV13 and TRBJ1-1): AAGVIQSPRHLIKEKRETATLKCYPIPRHDTVYWYQQGPGQDPQFLISFYEKMQSDKGSIPDRFSAQQFSDYHSELNMSSLELGDSALYFCASSSGQLNTEAFFGQGTRLTVV.

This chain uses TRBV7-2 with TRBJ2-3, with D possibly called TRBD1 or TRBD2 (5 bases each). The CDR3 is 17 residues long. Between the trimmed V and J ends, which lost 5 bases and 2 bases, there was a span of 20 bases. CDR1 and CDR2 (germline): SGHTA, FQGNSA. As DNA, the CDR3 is TGTGCCAGCAGCGCACGAAAGGGGAGAGGATACACAGATACGCAGTATTTT. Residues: CASSARKGRGYTDTQYF. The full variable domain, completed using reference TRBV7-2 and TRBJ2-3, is GAGVSQSPSNKVTEKGKDVELRCDPISGHTALYWYRQSLGQGLEFLIYFQGNSAPDKSGLPSDRFSAERTGGSVSTLTIQRTQQEDSAVYLCASSARKGRGYTDTQYFGPGTRLTVL.

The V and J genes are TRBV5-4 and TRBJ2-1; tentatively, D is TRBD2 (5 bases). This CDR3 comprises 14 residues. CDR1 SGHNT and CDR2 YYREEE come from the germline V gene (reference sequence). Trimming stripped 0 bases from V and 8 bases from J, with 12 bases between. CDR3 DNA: TGTGCCAGCAGCTTGGGTTCACTAGTGGATGAGCAGTTCTTC. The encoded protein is CASSLGSLVDEQFF.

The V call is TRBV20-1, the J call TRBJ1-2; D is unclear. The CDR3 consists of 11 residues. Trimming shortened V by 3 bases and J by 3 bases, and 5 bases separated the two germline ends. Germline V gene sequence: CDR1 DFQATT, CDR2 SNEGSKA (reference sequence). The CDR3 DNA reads TGCAGTGCTAGGGAAGACTATGGCTACACCTTC. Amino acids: CSAREDYGYTF.